Shown below are 21 T cell receptor beta chains from a single sample sequenced in a study of blood T cells in healthy people across ages. The second PCR ran roughly 6 to 12 cycles with a sample-barcoded 5' primer and J-beta primers. TCRdb reprocessed the 5' RACE reads via MiXCR and lists one record per CDR3 protein. The repertoire has over 1,500,000 distinct CDR3 sequences, 39% of them found once; the top ten carry around 23%. Sequences were obtained from blood. The source of these receptors is a human donor in good health.

CDR3 amino acids: CSGRDSMNTEAFF. The DNA of the CDR3 is TGCTCGGGCCGGGACTCCATGAACACTGAAGCTTTCTTT. The chain carries TRBV20-1 and TRBJ1-1; TRBD1 might be the D (5 bases). The CDR3 has 13 residues. Per the germline V gene, CDR1 is DFQATT and CDR2 is SNEGSKA (reference sequence).

This clonotype was seen more than once but under ten times. The rearrangement links TRBV4-2 to TRBJ1-4, with 9 bases lining up with TRBD1. The trim removed 1 base at V and 4 bases at J, leaving 1 base unmatched. The CDR3 has 15 amino acids. Per the germline V gene, CDR1 is LGHNA and CDR2 is YNFKEQ. The CDR3 here is CASSQGQGDNEKLFF. For the CDR3, the DNA is TGTGCCAGCAGCCAAGGACAGGGGGATAATGAAAAACTGTTTTTT.

V is TRBV6-2 or TRBV6-3 and J is TRBJ2-1, with D tentatively TRBD1 or TRBD2 (5 bases each). Germline V gene lookup returns CDR1 MNHEY and CDR2 SVGEGT. CDR3 length equals 13 residues. V lost 5 bases and J lost 13, with 18 bases in between. The CDR3 spells CASSTQDSETQFF. The CDR3 DNA reads TGTGCCAGCAGTACACAGGACTCAGAGACCCAGTTCTTC.

The chain is built from TRBV30 and TRBJ2-6; TRBD2 might be the D (5 bases). The CDR3 has 16 amino acids. V gave up 1 base and J gave up 1 base, with 11 bases separating them. CDR1 GTSNPN and CDR2 SVGIG come from the germline V gene (reference sequence). The CDR3 sequence is CAWSEGVGSGANVLTF. For the CDR3, the DNA is TGTGCCTGGAGTGAGGGAGTGGGGTCTGGGGCCAACGTCCTGACTTTC.

This clonotype was found a few times. This chain uses TRBV12-3 or TRBV12-4 with TRBJ2-1, with D possibly TRBD1 on 7 matching bases. The CDR3 runs 15 residues. The V gene lost 3 bases and the J gene lost 7 bases, with 16 bases spanning the gap. The CDR3 sequence: CASSFAGGNFNEQFF. CDR3 coding DNA: TGTGCCAGCAGTTTTGCAGGGGGGAACTTTAATGAGCAGTTCTTC.

This clonotype was recorded at least ten times. The V call is TRBV7-2, the J call TRBJ1-2; D is ambiguous. Germline loops: CDR1 SGHTA, CDR2 FQGNSA. Trimming stripped 1 base from V and 4 bases from J, with 10 bases between. The CDR3 extends over 14 amino acids. The CDR3 region is CASSLGGRTYGYTF. The CDR3 region has the DNA TGTGCCAGCAGCTTAGGTGGGAGAACCTATGGCTACACCTTC.

This clonotype has just a few counts. This rearrangement joins TRBV20-1 to TRBJ2-5; 7 nucleotides match TRBD2. The germline V gene has CDR1 DFQATT and CDR2 SNEGSKA (reference sequence). V lost 0 bases, J lost 4 bases, and 14 bases stayed unmatched. The CDR3 runs to 17 residues. CDR3 bases: TGCAGTGCTAGAGAAAGGAGACTAGCCTCAGCTCTAGAGACCCAGTACTTC. Protein: CSARERRLASALETQYF.

This clonotype was found a few times. V is TRBV7-6 and J is TRBJ1-2; D remains unclear. Germline values: CDR1 SGHVS, CDR2 FNYEAQ. This CDR3 spans 15 amino acids. With 1 base removed from V and 8 bases from J, the gap between germline ends came to 17 bases. CDR3 protein: CASSLEVGSTDGYTF. CDR3 DNA sequence: TGTGCCAGCAGCTTAGAAGTGGGCTCGACTGACGGCTACACCTTC. Full variable domain (remainder filled in from reference TRBV7-6 and TRBJ1-2): GAGVSQSPRYKVTKRGQDVALRCDPISGHVSLYWYRQALGQGPEFLTYFNYEAQQDKSGLPNDRFSAERPEGSISTLTIQRTEQRDSAMYRCASSLEVGSTDGYTFGSGTRLTVV.

This clonotype was observed many times. The J gene is TRBJ2-7, the V gene TRBV4-3; D is undetermined. This CDR3 contains 15 residues. Germline CDR1 is LGHNA and CDR2 is YSLEER. Trimming removed 0 bases from V and 2 bases from J, with 11 bases in between. CDR3 amino acids: CASSQEWRRAYEQYF. The CDR3 DNA reads as TGCGCCAGCAGCCAAGAATGGCGCAGAGCCTACGAGCAGTACTTC.

This clonotype came up many times. This chain links TRBV7-2 with TRBJ2-7; no definite D call. The CDR3 has 14 residues. The V and J ends lost 1 base and 0 bases respectively, with 7 bases between them. Germline CDR1 and CDR2: SGHTA and FQGNSA. The CDR3 coding sequence is TGTGCCAGCAGCTTAGTGGGCAGCTCCTACGAGCAGTACTTC. The encoded protein is CASSLVGSSYEQYF.

This chain joins TRBV24-1 and TRBJ1-2; 8 bases line up with TRBD1. Germline-derived CDR1 and CDR2 are KGHDR and SFDVKD. The length of the CDR3 is 14 residues. V was clipped by 1 base and J by 8 bases; unmatched bases: 5. CDR3 DNA: TGTGCCACCAGTGATTTTACAGGGGGGGACGGCTACACCTTC. Its protein is CATSDFTGGDGYTF.

The chain links TRBV5-1 to TRBJ1-2; 8 bases match TRBD1. Trimming at V came to 4 bases and at J to 7 bases, leaving 15 bases not matched to a gene. Germline CDR1 and CDR2: SGHRS and YFSETQ. The CDR3 length is 16 residues. The CDR3 DNA reads as TGCGCCAGCAGCCCCCATCTTGACAGGGGATGGGGTGGCTACACCTTC. It translates to CASSPHLDRGWGGYTF.

V usage is TRBV5-1 and J usage is TRBJ2-5; TRBD1 matches at 7 bases. Trimming removed 3 bases from V and 5 bases from J; junction bases left unmatched: 4. The CDR3 length is 13 residues. From germline, CDR1 is SGHRS and CDR2 YFSETQ. The CDR3 DNA reads as TGCGCCAGCAGCTCACAGGGGCCGGAGACCCAGTACTTC. Translation: CASSSQGPETQYF.

The chain recombines TRBV29-1 with TRBJ1-1; TRBD1 aligns across 8 bases. The CDR3 spans 13 residues. Germline V gives CDR1 SQVTM, CDR2 ANQGSEA. V trimming: 7 bases; J trimming: 3 bases; junction bases outside the gene matches: 7. The CDR3 loop reads CSGWTGQDTEAFF. The CDR3 coding sequence is TGCAGCGGTTGGACAGGGCAGGACACTGAAGCTTTCTTT.

The chain employs TRBV4-1 and TRBJ2-1; possibly TRBD1 for D (6 bases). V lost 4 bases and J lost 2, with 12 bases in between. In germline, CDR1 is MGHRA, CDR2 YSYEKL. The CDR3 runs to 15 residues. Here the CDR3 DNA reads TGCGCCAGCAGCCGGGACACCCTAACCTACAATGAGCAGTTCTTC. It yields the protein CASSRDTLTYNEQFF.

The J gene is TRBJ2-1, the V gene TRBV6-1, with TRBD1 matching 11 bases. V lost 2 bases and J lost 6; bases outside the gene matches: 3. Per germline, CDR1 MNHNS and CDR2 SASEGT. This CDR3 spans 15 amino acids. Written as DNA, the CDR3 is TGTGCCAGCAGTGAATTGGGGACAGGGGGCAATGAGCAGTTCTTC. It encodes CASSELGTGGNEQFF.

The rearrangement links TRBV6-2 or TRBV6-3 to TRBJ2-1; 11 bases fit TRBD2. V dropped 5 bases and J dropped 5; count of bases not matched to a gene: 8. The CDR3 is 16 amino acids. Per the germline V gene, CDR1 is MNHEY and CDR2 is SVGEGT. CDR3 residues: CASSKPLAGGDNEQFF. The CDR3, as DNA: TGTGCCAGCAGTAAACCTCTAGCGGGGGGCGACAATGAGCAGTTCTTC.

The V call is TRBV12-3 or TRBV12-4, the J call TRBJ2-5; perhaps TRBD1 as D (6 bases). This CDR3 contains 14 residues. V lost 5 bases to trimming and J lost 5 bases, with 15 bases between them. The CDR3 DNA sequence: TGTGCCAGCAGTCCGGGACACATCGGGGAGACCCAGTACTTC. It yields the protein CASSPGHIGETQYF.

The chain employs TRBV20-1 and TRBJ2-7; D is possibly TRBD2 (5 bases). V lost 6 bases to trimming and J lost 1 base, with 16 bases between them. The V gene's germline CDR1 is DFQATT and CDR2 SNEGSKA (reference sequence). CDR3 length: 14 amino acids. CDR3 DNA: TGCAGTGCCCTACCCAGCGGAGCGTCCTACGAGCAGTACTTC. This codes for CSALPSGASYEQYF.

This clonotype was counted between two and nine times. The chain recombines TRBV4-1 with TRBJ2-5; a possible D gene is TRBD1 (5 bases). The CDR3 spans 16 residues. V shed 2 bases and J shed 5 bases, with 18 bases lying between them. Germline V CDR1 and CDR2: MGHRA, YSYEKL. The CDR3 protein is CASSQTQGQVGETQYF. The CDR3 nucleotides read TGCGCCAGCAGCCAAACACAAGGACAAGTAGGGGAGACCCAGTACTTC.

A word on this clonotype: The junction shows a germline mismatch at one end, possibly a read error. The chain combines TRBV20-1 with TRBJ1-2, with a weak D call TRBD1 (5 bases). Per the germline V gene, CDR1 is DFQATT and CDR2 is SNEGSKA (reference sequence). The CDR3 length is 15 residues. The CDR3 region is CSARSSGDSLYGYTF. CDR3 DNA sequence: TGCAGTGCTAGATCATCCGGTGACAGCCTCTATGGTTACACCTTC.